The sequence of this T cell receptor (beta chain) was determined in a study of blood T cell repertoires in COVID-19. In the study overall: Specimens from acute and convalescent COVID-19 originated in the United States, Italy and Spain. T cells, B-cell-depleted T cells, or PBMCs provided the cDNA or gDNA that served as material.

Seattle researchers signed up patients amid active infection and tracked them longitudinally. In the original processing: Amplified reference gene primers provided the basis for estimating nucleated cell counts. Generated by immunoSEQ multiplex PCR, the TCRdb table keeps only in-frame clones and is missing some. D and trimming were read from the DNA, whereas the V and J calls and clone size are those reported in that table. The table shows tens of thousands of clones, with 89% occurring only once. CDR1 and CDR2 (germline): SGHTA, FQGNSA. J lost 5 bases, V lost 1 base, and 5 bases had no gene match. This CDR3 comprises 15 residues.

The TCR comes from a woman aged 60-75 years with COVID-19, enrolled during active disease. Sequencing used peripheral blood. The chain couples TRBV7-2 to TRBJ2-5; TRBD1 aligns across 9 bases. The CDR3 nucleotides read TGTGCCAGCAGCTTAGGACAGGGGGGACGGGAGACCCAGTACTTC. Its translation: CASSLGQGGRETQYF.